One sample yielded the 10 T cell receptor beta chains listed below, sequenced in a study of T cell clonotyping in hematopoietic cell transplantation. Generated by immunoSEQ multiplex PCR, the TCRdb table keeps only in-frame clones and is missing some. The data hold fewer than 45,000 clones, with 88% observed a single time. The source material was peripheral blood mononuclear cells. These receptors were obtained from a woman aged 40 to 50 in good health. Some clones in this sample may be carry-over from other donors' samples.

V is TRBV28 and J is TRBJ2-7; TRBD1 or TRBD2 may be the D gene (5 bases each). CDR1 is MDHEN and CDR2 is SYDVKM in the germline V gene. CDR3 length equals 15 residues. Trimming shortened V by 3 bases and J by 3 bases, and 15 bases separated the two germline ends. The CDR3 region has the DNA TGTGCCAGCAGTTTCCCCGATGGGGGAAGCTACGAGCAGTACTTC. Translated, it gives CASSFPDGGSYEQYF.

The rearrangement uses TRBV5-1 and TRBJ2-7; weak D call: TRBD2 (6 bases). The ends were cut back, 2 bases at V and 3 bases at J, with 12 bases in the middle. The V gene's germline CDR1 is SGHRS and CDR2 YFSETQ. This CDR3 spans 14 amino acids. The CDR3 is CASSFRDGGYEQYF. DNA for the CDR3: TGCGCCAGCAGCTTCCGGGACGGGGGCTACGAGCAGTACTTC.

V is TRBV30 and J is TRBJ1-5; TRBD1 is a possible D gene (5 bases). The V and J ends lost 2 bases and 5 bases respectively, with 16 bases between them. The CDR3 is 15 amino acids. Germline values: CDR1 GTSNPN, CDR2 SVGIG (reference sequence). In DNA, the CDR3 is TGTGCCTGGAGTACGGACACCGGTACGGATCAGCCCCAGCATTTT. As protein: CAWSTDTGTDQPQHF.

This chain connects TRBV28 to TRBJ1-1, with TRBD1 matching 8 bases. The CDR3 extends over 15 amino acids. The germline CDR1 and CDR2 sequences are MDHEN and SYDVKM. V shed 4 bases and J 3 bases; nucleotides not matched to a gene: 7. The CDR3 DNA sequence: TGTGCCAGCAGTTCAGACAGGGGAGAGGACACTGAAGCTTTCTTT. Translating it yields CASSSDRGEDTEAFF.

The chain has TRBV7-2 and TRBJ2-2; no reliable D call. The CDR3 runs to 12 residues. V was pared by 5 bases and J by 2 bases, with 3 bases between. The germline V gene has CDR1 SGHTA and CDR2 FQGNSA. Here the CDR3 reads CASSLNTGELFF. CDR3 nucleotides: TGTGCCAGCAGCCTCAACACCGGGGAGCTGTTTTTT. Supplemented by reference TRBV7-2 and TRBJ2-2, the full variable domain reads GAGVSQSPSNKVTEKGKDVELRCDPISGHTALYWYRQSLGQGLEFLIYFQGNSAPDKSGLPSDRFSAERTGGSVSTLTIQRTQQEDSAVYLCASSLNTGELFFGEGSRLTVL.

This rearrangement joins TRBV6-5 to TRBJ1-5, with 7 bases matching TRBD1. The CDR3 runs 15 residues. The V and J ends lost 6 bases and 2 bases, in that order; junction bases with no gene match: 7. Germline V gene lookup returns CDR1 MNHEY and CDR2 SVGAGI. For the CDR3, the DNA is TGTGCCAGCAGGGGGACAGCCGAGGGCAATCAGCCCCAGCATTTT. This encodes CASRGTAEGNQPQHF.

The chain couples TRBV4-2 to TRBJ2-1, with D possibly TRBD2 on 6 matching bases. The CDR3 runs 15 residues. CDR1 and CDR2 (germline): LGHNA, YNFKEQ. V was shortened by 0 bases and J by 9 bases, with 15 bases between the two germline ends. CDR3: CASSQDWGGMGEQFF. The CDR3 bases are TGTGCCAGCAGCCAAGATTGGGGCGGGATGGGTGAGCAGTTCTTC.

This chain joins TRBV19 and TRBJ2-6; tentatively, D is TRBD2 (5 bases). Germline V lookup: CDR1 LNHDA, CDR2 SQIVND (reference sequence). The CDR3 spans 15 residues. V dropped 7 bases and J dropped 0 bases, with 10 bases sitting between them. CDR3 nucleotides: TGTGCCAGTAAAGCGGTAAGCTCTGGGGCCAACGTCCTGACTTTC. It yields the protein CASKAVSSGANVLTF.

The chain is built from TRBV4-1 and TRBJ1-2; 12 positions match TRBD1. Looked up from germline, CDR1 is MGHRA and CDR2 is YSYEKL. The trim removed 3 bases at V and 8 bases at J, leaving 7 bases unmatched. The CDR3 loop spans 15 amino acids. CDR3 region: CASSHPGTGGNGYTF. Here the CDR3 DNA reads TGCGCCAGCAGCCATCCCGGGACAGGGGGCAACGGCTACACCTTC.

The chain has TRBV4-3 and TRBJ1-1; D unresolved. Germline V lookup: CDR1 LGHNA, CDR2 YSLEER. The CDR3 spans 15 residues. V lost 1 base, J lost 1 base, and 10 bases lay in between. CDR3 amino acids: CASSQAESRNTEAFF. The CDR3 bases are TGCGCCAGCAGCCAAGCGGAGAGTAGGAACACTGAAGCTTTCTTT.